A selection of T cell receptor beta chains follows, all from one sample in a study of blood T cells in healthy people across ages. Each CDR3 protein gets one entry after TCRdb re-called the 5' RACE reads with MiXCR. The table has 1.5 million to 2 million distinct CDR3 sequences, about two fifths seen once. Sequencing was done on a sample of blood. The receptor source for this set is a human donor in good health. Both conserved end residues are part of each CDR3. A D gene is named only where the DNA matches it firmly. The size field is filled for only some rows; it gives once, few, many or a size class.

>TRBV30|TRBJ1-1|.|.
CAWSPLDALNTEAFF
TGTGCCTGGAGCCCCCTGGACGCCTTGAACACTGAAGCTTTCTTT
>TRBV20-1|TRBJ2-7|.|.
CSARVVGEGSGDEQYF
TGCAGTGCTAGAGTTGTAGGGGAAGGGTCGGGGGACGAGCAGTACTTC
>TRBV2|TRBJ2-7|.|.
CASSEARGNKQYF
TGTGCCAGCAGTGAAGCGCGGGGAAACAAGCAGTACTTC
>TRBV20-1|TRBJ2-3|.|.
CSARERETSTDTQYF
TGCAGTGCTAGGGAACGGGAGACTAGCACAGATACGCAGTATTTT
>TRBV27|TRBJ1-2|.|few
CASSLFNHLGQPANYGYTF
TGTGCCAGCAGTTTATTTAACCACCTAGGACAGCCAGCTAACTATGGCTACACCTTC
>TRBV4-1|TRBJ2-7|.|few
CASSQVRLSYEQYF
TGCGCCAGCAGCCAAGTACGATTATCCTACGAGCAGTACTTC
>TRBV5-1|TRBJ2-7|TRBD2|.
CASRLGLAAYEQYF
TGCGCCAGCAGGCTCGGACTAGCGGCGTACGAGCAGTACTTC
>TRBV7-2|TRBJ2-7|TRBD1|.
CASSKTGGSVYEQYF
TGTGCCAGCAGCAAGACAGGGGGTTCGGTCTACGAGCAGTACTTC
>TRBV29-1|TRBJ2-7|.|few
CSVNQGYEQYF
TGCAGCGTTAATCAGGGTTACGAGCAGTACTTC
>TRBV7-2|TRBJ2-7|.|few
CASSLGPMPTEQYF
TGTGCCAGCAGCTTAGGGCCCATGCCTACCGAGCAGTACTTC
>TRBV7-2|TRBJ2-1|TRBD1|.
CASSLNDRGSYNEQFF
TGTGCCAGCAGCTTAAACGACAGGGGGTCCTACAATGAGCAGTTCTTC
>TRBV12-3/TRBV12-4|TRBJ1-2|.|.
CASSPGPSPTGTNYGYTF
TGTGCCAGCAGCCCCGGCCCATCTCCGACAGGAACTAACTATGGCTACACCTTC
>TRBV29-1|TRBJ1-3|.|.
CSVRDGSSGNTIYF
TGCAGCGTGAGGGACGGATCATCTGGAAACACCATATATTTT
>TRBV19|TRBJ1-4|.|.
CASSPRLLATNEKLFF
TGTGCCAGTAGTCCACGCCTATTAGCAACTAATGAAAAACTGTTTTTT
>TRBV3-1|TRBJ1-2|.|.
CASSQESRNYGYTF
TGTGCCAGCAGCCAAGAAAGCCGGAACTATGGCTACACCTTC
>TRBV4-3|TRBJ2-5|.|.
CASSQDQGREQYF
TGCGCCAGCAGCCAAGACCAGGGTAGAGAGCAGTACTTC
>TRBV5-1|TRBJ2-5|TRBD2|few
CASSSSTSVVTQYF
TGCGCCAGCAGCTCTTCGACTAGCGTTGTAACCCAGTACTTC
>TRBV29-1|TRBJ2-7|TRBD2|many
CSVCLAGKSSYEQYF
TGCAGCGTTTGCCTAGCGGGAAAAAGCTCCTACGAGCAGTACTTC
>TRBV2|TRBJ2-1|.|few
CASGLSEQFF
TGTGCCAGCGGTTTAAGTGAGCAGTTCTTC
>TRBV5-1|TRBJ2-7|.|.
CASSLLGQQYF
TGCGCCAGCAGCTTGTTGGGGCAGCAGTACTTC
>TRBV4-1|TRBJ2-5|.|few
CASSQATGTGETQYF
TGCGCCAGCAGCCAGGCGACGGGGACGGGGGAGACCCAGTACTTC
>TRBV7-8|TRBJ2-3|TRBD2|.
CASSLRVVLERDSSTDTQYF
TGTGCCAGCAGCTTAAGAGTCGTCTTGGAGCGGGACTCTAGCACAGATACGCAGTATTTT
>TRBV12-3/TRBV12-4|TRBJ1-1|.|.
CASRFRVGLEAFF
TGTGCCAGCAGGTTCAGGGTGGGCCTTGAAGCTTTCTTT
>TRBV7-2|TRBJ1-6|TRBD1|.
CASSPAPTGGAHSPLHF
TGTGCCAGCAGCCCCGCCCCGACAGGGGGCGCGCATTCACCCCTCCACTTT
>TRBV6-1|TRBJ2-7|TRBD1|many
CASRGGQGDYRYEQYF
TGTGCCAGCAGGGGGGGACAGGGAGATTATCGCTACGAGCAGTACTTC
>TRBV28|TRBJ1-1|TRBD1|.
CAAVPPGGRAAGTEAFF
TGTGCCGCCGTTCCCCCAGGGGGTAGGGCGGCGGGGACTGAAGCTTTCTTT
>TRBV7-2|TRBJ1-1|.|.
CASSLYQNPGAEAFF
TGTGCCAGCAGCTTATACCAAAACCCGGGCGCTGAAGCTTTCTTT
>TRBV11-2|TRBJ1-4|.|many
CASSPRGGYEKLFF
TGTGCCAGCAGCCCACGCGGTGGGTATGAAAAACTGTTTTTT
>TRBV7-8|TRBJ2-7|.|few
CASSLALLSGDEQYF
TGTGCCAGCAGCTTAGCGCTCTTGTCGGGGGACGAGCAGTACTTC
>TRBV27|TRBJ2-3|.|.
CASKGVVAATDTQYF
TGTGCCAGCAAGGGCGTAGTGGCGGCCACAGATACGCAGTATTTT
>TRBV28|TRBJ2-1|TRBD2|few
CASSLILAGGQDEQFF
TGTGCCAGCAGTTTAATTTTGGCGGGGGGTCAGGATGAGCAGTTCTTC
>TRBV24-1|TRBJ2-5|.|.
CATSNIDGETQYF
TGTGCCACCAGTAATATAGACGGGGAGACCCAGTACTTC
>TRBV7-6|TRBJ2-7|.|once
CASSFFSGSEDEQYF
TGTGCCAGCAGCTTTTTTTCGGGGAGCGAGGACGAGCAGTACTTC
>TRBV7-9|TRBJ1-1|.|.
CASSLAGTKAFF
TGTGCCAGCAGCTTAGCCGGGACGAAAGCTTTCTTT
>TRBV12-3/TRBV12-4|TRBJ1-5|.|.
CASSLAPQGKGNQPQHF
TGTGCCAGCAGTTTAGCGCCGCAGGGGAAGGGCAATCAGCCCCAGCATTTT
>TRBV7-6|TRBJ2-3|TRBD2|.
CASSHLVAGGTDTQYF
TGTGCCAGCAGCCACCTAGTAGCGGGGGGCACAGATACGCAGTATTTT
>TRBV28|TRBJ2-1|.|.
CANRDRTTWEQFF
TGTGCCAACCGCGACAGGACCACCTGGGAGCAGTTCTTC
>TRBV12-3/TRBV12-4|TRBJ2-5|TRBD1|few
CASSLRGTGPEKTQYF
TGTGCCAGCAGTTTAAGGGGGACAGGACCTGAGAAGACCCAGTACTTC
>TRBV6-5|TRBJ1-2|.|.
CASSRQDSYGYTF
TGTGCCAGCAGTCGGCAGGACAGCTATGGCTACACCTTC
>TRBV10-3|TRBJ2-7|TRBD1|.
CAISERQGGFYEQYF
TGTGCCATCAGTGAAAGACAGGGGGGGTTCTACGAGCAGTACTTC
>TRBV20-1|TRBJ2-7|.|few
CSAPEPGRLGNEQYF
TGCAGTGCTCCAGAACCGGGACGCCTGGGAAACGAGCAGTACTTC